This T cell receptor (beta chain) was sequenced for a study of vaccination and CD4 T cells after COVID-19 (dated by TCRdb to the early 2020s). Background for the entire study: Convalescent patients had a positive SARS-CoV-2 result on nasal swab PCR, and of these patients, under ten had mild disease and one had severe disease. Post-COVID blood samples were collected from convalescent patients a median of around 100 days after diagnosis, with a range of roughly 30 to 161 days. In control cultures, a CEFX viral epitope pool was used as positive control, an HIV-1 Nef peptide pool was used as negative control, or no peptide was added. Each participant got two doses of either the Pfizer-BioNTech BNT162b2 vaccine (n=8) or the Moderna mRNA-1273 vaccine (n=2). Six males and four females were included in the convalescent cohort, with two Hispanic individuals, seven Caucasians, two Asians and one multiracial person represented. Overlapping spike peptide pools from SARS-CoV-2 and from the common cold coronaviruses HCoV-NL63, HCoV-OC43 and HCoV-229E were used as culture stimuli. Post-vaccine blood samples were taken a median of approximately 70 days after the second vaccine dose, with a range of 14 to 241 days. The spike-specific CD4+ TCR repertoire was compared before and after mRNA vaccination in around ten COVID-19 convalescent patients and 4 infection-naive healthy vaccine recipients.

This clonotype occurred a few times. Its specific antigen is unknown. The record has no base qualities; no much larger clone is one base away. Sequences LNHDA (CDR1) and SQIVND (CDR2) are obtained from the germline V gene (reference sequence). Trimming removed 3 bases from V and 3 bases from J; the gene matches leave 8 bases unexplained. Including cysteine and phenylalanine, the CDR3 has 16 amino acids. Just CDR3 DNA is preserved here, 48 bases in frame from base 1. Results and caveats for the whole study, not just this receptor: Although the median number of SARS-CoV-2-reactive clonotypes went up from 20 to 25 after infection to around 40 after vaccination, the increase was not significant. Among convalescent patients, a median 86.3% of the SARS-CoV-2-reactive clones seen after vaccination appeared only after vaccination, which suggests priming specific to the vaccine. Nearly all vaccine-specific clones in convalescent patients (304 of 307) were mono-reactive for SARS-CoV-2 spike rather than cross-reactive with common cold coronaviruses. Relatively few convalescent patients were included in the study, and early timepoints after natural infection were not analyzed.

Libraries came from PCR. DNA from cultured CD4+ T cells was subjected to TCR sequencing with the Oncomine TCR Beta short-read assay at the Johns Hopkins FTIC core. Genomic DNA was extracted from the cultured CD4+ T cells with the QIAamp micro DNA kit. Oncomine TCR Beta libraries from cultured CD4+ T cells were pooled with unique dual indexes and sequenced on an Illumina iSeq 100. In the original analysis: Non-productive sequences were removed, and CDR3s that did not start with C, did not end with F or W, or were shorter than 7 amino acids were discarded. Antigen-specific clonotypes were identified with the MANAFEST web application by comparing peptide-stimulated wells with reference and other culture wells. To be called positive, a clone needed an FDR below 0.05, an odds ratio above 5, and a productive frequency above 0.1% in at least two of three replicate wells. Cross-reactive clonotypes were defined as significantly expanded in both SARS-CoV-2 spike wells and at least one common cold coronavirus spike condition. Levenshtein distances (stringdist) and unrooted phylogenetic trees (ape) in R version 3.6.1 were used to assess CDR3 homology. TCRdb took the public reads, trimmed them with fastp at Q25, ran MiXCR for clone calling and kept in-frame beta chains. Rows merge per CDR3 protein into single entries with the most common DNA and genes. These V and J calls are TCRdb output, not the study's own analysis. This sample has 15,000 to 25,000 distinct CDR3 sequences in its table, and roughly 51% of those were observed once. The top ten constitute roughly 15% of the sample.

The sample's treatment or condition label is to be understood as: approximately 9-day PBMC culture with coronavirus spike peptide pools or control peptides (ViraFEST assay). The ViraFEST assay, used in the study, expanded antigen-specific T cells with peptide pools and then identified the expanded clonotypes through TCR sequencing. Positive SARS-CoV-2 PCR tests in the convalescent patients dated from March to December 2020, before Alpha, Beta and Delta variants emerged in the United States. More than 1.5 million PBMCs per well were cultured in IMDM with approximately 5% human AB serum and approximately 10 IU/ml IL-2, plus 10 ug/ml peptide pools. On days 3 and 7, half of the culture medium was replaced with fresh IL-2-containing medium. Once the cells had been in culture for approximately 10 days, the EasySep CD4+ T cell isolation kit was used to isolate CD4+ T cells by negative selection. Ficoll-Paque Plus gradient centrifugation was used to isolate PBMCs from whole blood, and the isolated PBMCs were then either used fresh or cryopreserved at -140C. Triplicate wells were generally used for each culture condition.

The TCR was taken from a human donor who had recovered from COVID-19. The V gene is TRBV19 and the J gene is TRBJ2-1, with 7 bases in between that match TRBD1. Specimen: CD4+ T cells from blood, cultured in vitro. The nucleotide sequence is TGTGCCAGTAGTATTGGGGACAGTGGGGTCTACAATGAGCAGTTCTTC. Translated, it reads CASSIGDSGVYNEQFF. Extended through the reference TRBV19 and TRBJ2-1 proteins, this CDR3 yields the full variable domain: DGGITQSPKYLFRKEGQNVTLSCEQNLNHDAMYWYRQDPGQGLRLIYYSQIVNDFQKGDIAEGYSVSREKKESFPLTVTSAQKNPTAFYLCASSIGDSGVYNEQFFGPGTRLTVL.